This TCR beta chain was retrieved from a study of T cell changes during pregnancy in multiple sclerosis. V lost 1 base and J lost 7, with 14 bases in between. The CDR3 is 15 amino acids. Germline values: CDR1 LGHNA, CDR2 YSLEER. The assay was immunoSEQ multiplex PCR, and TCRdb's table has in-frame clones only and misses some. The sample shows 20,000 or so clones, 86% of them seen only once. This clone has a handful of counts. V gene TRBV4-3 combines with J gene TRBJ2-1, with a possible D match to TRBD2 (6 bases). The specimen comprised CD8+ T cells from peripheral blood mononuclear cells, sampled in the third trimester of pregnancy. This TCR derives from a female donor in good health, enrolled as a control in a pregnancy study. The CDR3 nucleotides read TGCGCCAGCAGCCAAGTGGGGACTGCTATGAATGAGCAGTTCTTC. This gives the protein CASSQVGTAMNEQFF.